This T cell receptor beta chain was captured in a study of technical replicates of blood from several donors. The CDR3 has 12 amino acids. Germline V gene lookup returns CDR1 ENHRY and CDR2 SYGVKD. The ends were cut back, 11 bases at V and 3 bases at J, with 11 bases in the middle. Repertoires were generated with immunoSEQ multiplex PCR, while TCRdb's copy carries only in-frame clones and drops some. The sample consists of about 80,000 clones, 94% of them appearing once. This chain uses TRBV10-3 with TRBJ1-5; no clear D. The specimen sequenced was T cells isolated from PBMCs. The TCR sequence derives from a human donor in good health. CDR3 nucleotide sequence: TGTGCCTCCCGGGATCCCAATCAGCCCCAGCATTTT. Residues: CASRDPNQPQHF.